Each of the 10 T cell receptor beta chains below was sequenced from the same sample in a study of blood T cell repertoires in COVID-19. Clones were sequenced by immunoSEQ multiplex PCR, and TCRdb holds only the in-frame ones, with some missing. This sample has about 93,000 clones, with 89% found just once. Sequences were obtained from peripheral blood. These receptors were obtained from a man aged 60 to 75 with COVID-19, enrolled during active disease.

This clone has a handful of counts. The chain joins TRBV2 to TRBJ2-2; TRBD1 matches at 9 bases. V dropped 6 bases and J dropped 6; count of bases not matched to a gene: 2. This CDR3 comprises 13 residues. Germline CDR1 SNHLY, CDR2 FYNNEI. The CDR3 coding sequence is TGTGCCAGCAGAGGACAGGGGCCCGGGGAGCTGTTTTTT. Protein: CASRGQGPGELFF.

V is TRBV30 and J is TRBJ2-7; D is unresolved. The CDR3 runs 14 residues. The germline CDR1 and CDR2 sequences are GTSNPN and SVGIG (reference sequence). Trimming removed 4 bases at V and 2 bases at J, with 15 bases between. The CDR3 nucleotides read TGTGCCTGGAACAGAGTAAGGCCCCCCTACGAGCAGTACTTC. It is translated as CAWNRVRPPYEQYF.

The CDR3 bases are TGTGCCAGCAGCTGGGGCACAGGGTCGTTAGTCTACATGCAGTATTTT. This gives the protein CASSWGTGSLVYMQYF. This rearrangement joins TRBV9 to TRBJ2-3; D is perhaps TRBD1 (6 bases). The CDR3 has 16 amino acids. CDR1 is SGDLS and CDR2 is YYNGEE in the germline V gene. V lost 4 bases and J 11 bases, leaving 26 bases between the germline ends. The full variable domain, in which reference TRBV9 and TRBJ2-3 provide the parts outside the CDR3, is DSGVTQTPKHLITATGQRVTLRCSPRSGDLSVYWYQQSLDQGLQFLIQYYNGEERAKGNILERFSAQQFPDLHSELNLSSLELGDSALYFCASSWGTGSLVYMQYFGPGTRLTVL.

The chain uses TRBV11-2 and TRBJ1-3; D is perhaps TRBD1 (5 bases). CDR1 and CDR2 from the germline V gene are SGHAT and FQNNGV. CDR3 size: 16 residues. Trimming removed 5 bases from V and 4 bases from J, with 18 bases in between. The CDR3 DNA sequence: TGTGCCAGCAGCCAACCCGCCTCAGGGTCAGGAAACACCATATATTTT. It yields the protein CASSQPASGSGNTIYF.

This clone has only one observation. This chain's CDR3 is CASSLARVAYEQYF. The CDR3 DNA is TGTGCCAGCAGCTTGGCCAGGGTGGCCTACGAGCAGTACTTC. The chain has TRBV11-2 and TRBJ2-7; maybe TRBD1 (5 bases). V was cut by 3 bases and J by 2 bases, with 11 bases left in between. CDR1 SGHAT and CDR2 FQNNGV come from the germline V gene. The CDR3 extends over 14 amino acids. The complete variable domain, with remaining parts taken from reference TRBV11-2 and TRBJ2-7, reads EAGVAQSPRYKIIEKRQSVAFWCNPISGHATLYWYQQILGQGPKLLIQFQNNGVVDDSQLPKDRFSAERLKGVDSTLKIQPAKLEDSAVYLCASSLARVAYEQYFGPGTRLTVT.

The chain uses TRBV9 and TRBJ2-7; TRBD2 matches 7 bases. Germline lookup yields CDR1 SGDLS and CDR2 YYNGEE. J was trimmed by 1 base and V by 3 bases; bases with no gene match: 4. The CDR3 sequence is 14 residues long. The CDR3 nucleotides are TGTGCCAGCAGCGCAACTAGCGTGTCCTACGAGCAGTACTTC. This sequence encodes CASSATSVSYEQYF.

The chain is built from TRBV10-3 and TRBJ2-5; maybe TRBD2 (7 bases). The length of the CDR3 is 14 residues. V was shortened by 0 bases and J by 7 bases, with 12 bases between the two germline ends. The germline V gene has CDR1 ENHRY and CDR2 SYGVKD. CDR3: CAISESGGGGTQYF. The CDR3 DNA reads as TGTGCCATCAGTGAGTCCGGGGGCGGGGGGACCCAGTACTTC.

This clone occurred a few times. The chain joins TRBV10-2 to TRBJ2-2; 7 bases are shared with TRBD2. The V gene end was trimmed by 4 bases and the J gene end by 3 bases; junction bases not matched to a gene: 11. The CDR3 runs to 17 residues. CDR1 is WSHSY and CDR2 is SAAADI in the germline V gene. The CDR3 coding sequence is TGCGCCAGCAGTGTGGGGGGAGGGCATCCGGACACCGGGGAGCTGTTTTTT. Protein sequence: CASSVGGGHPDTGELFF.

This chain connects TRBV16 to TRBJ2-4; 8 bases are shared with TRBD1. The V gene end was trimmed by 4 bases and the J gene end by 12 bases; junction bases not matched to a gene: 11. CDR1 and CDR2 (germline): KGHSY, FQNENV. The CDR3 length is 14 residues. The chain's CDR3 is CASSPATGTGPQYF. In nucleotides, the CDR3 is TGTGCCAGCAGCCCGGCAACGGGGACAGGTCCTCAGTACTTC. The full variable domain, completed using reference TRBV16 and TRBJ2-4, is GEEVAQTPKHLVRGEGQKAKLYCAPIKGHSYVFWYQQVLKNEFKFLISFQNENVFDETGMPKERFSAKCLPNSPCSLEIQATKLEDSAVYFCASSPATGTGPQYFGAGTRLSVL.

This clone was seen a few times. The V gene is TRBV7-2, the J gene TRBJ1-1; D remains ambiguous. This CDR3 has 14 residues. V lost 0 bases and J 4 bases, leaving 9 bases between the germline ends. Looked up from germline, CDR1 is SGHTA and CDR2 is FQGNSA. The chain's CDR3 is CASSLAVGSTEAFF. CDR3 sequence (DNA): TGTGCCAGCAGCTTAGCCGTGGGCAGCACTGAAGCTTTCTTT.